This section outlines one TCR beta chain sequence together with its context. Its antigen is still unknown. Between the trimmed V and J ends, which lost 6 bases and 4 bases, there was a span of 12 bases. This CDR3 region has 13 residues. Germline V gene sequence: CDR1 LGHNA, CDR2 YSLEER. The data originate from a study of T cell responses to AZD1222 COVID-19 vaccine. Method: immunoSEQ multiplex PCR; TCRdb's copy keeps in-frame clones and lacks some. The data show some 170,000 clones, about 87% seen once. Findings of the study overall: The breadth and depth of Spike-specific TCRs increased once two AZD1222 doses had been given. The study reported that nearly half of spike-specific TCRs target unmutated variant regions. Clonal diversity was possibly underestimated; the donors were predominantly white British and more often female. The study identified only six AZD1222 recipients as seropositive at baseline.

The starting material was peripheral blood, obtained 28 days after the second dose of the MenACWY control vaccine. The source is an adult who received the MenACWY meningococcal vaccine as a control. This chain uses TRBV4-3 with TRBJ1-2; D gene uncertain. The CDR3: CASSFPGSYGYTF. CDR3 nucleotides: TGCGCCAGCAGTTTCCCGGGCTCCTATGGCTACACCTTC.